Below, 17 T cell receptor beta chains from the same sample are listed, as sequenced in a study of patients and donors after allogeneic stem cell transplantation. TCRdb re-derived calls from the RT-PCR reads in MiXCR, one entry per CDR3 protein. The profile shows some 960,000 distinct CDR3 sequences, over 15% of them singletons. The sample was blood, either unsorted or a sorted T cell fraction (not recorded which). The receptors come from a human donor who was either an allogeneic HSCT recipient or a stem cell or donor lymphocyte infusion donor (not recorded which). It is not recorded whose cells these are; they may come from a transplant donor.

This clonotype was counted between two and nine times. The chain links TRBV20-1 to TRBJ2-3, with 8 bases that match TRBD1. This CDR3 spans 14 amino acids. The germline V gene encodes CDR1 DFQATT and CDR2 SNEGSKA (reference sequence). The J segment lost 1 base and the V segment lost 5 bases, leaving 5 bases of the junction unmatched. As DNA, the CDR3 is TGCAGTGCTTTTACAGGGGGTGGCACAGATACGCAGTATTTT. This sequence encodes CSAFTGGGTDTQYF.

This clonotype was found a few times. This chain joins TRBV20-1 and TRBJ2-1; D perhaps matches TRBD2 (6 bases). CDR1 and CDR2 from the germline V gene are DFQATT and SNEGSKA (reference sequence). This CDR3 spans 13 amino acids. Deletions cut 0 bases from V and 12 bases from J, with 15 bases between. The CDR3 spells CSARDGGMNRQFF. The CDR3 DNA follows: TGCAGTGCTAGAGATGGCGGGATGAATAGGCAGTTCTTC.

As DNA, the CDR3 is TGTGCCAGCAGCCCACGAGGACTAGCCCCACAAGATACGCAGTATTTT. Protein product: CASSPRGLAPQDTQYF. V usage is TRBV11-2 and J usage is TRBJ2-3; the match to TRBD2 covers 8 bases. V was pared by 5 bases and J by 5 bases, with 12 bases of the junction left unmatched. Germline V lookup: CDR1 SGHAT, CDR2 FQNNGV. The CDR3 has 16 amino acids. Complete variable domain (other parts from reference TRBV11-2 and TRBJ2-3): EAGVAQSPRYKIIEKRQSVAFWCNPISGHATLYWYQQILGQGPKLLIQFQNNGVVDDSQLPKDRFSAERLKGVDSTLKIQPAKLEDSAVYLCASSPRGLAPQDTQYFGPGTRLTVL.

This clonotype was found a few times. The rearrangement joins TRBV24-1 to TRBJ1-2; no clear D gene. Germline values: CDR1 KGHDR, CDR2 SFDVKD. V lost 4 bases and J 7 bases, leaving 12 bases between the germline ends. The CDR3 sequence is 13 residues long. CDR3 loop: CATSDGGSSGYTF. CDR3 coding DNA: TGTGCCACCAGTGACGGCGGCAGTAGTGGCTACACCTTC.

The chain is built from TRBV6-5 and TRBJ1-2; TRBD1 is a possible D gene (6 bases). Trimming pared 0 bases from V and 2 bases from J, leaving 10 bases between. Germline V gene data show CDR1 as MNHEY and CDR2 as SVGAGI. The CDR3 totals 15 residues. CDR3: CASSYSHRANYGYTF. In DNA, the CDR3 is TGTGCCAGCAGTTACTCGCACAGGGCCAACTATGGCTACACCTTC.

This chain connects TRBV30 to TRBJ2-1; 7 bases align to TRBD2. Looked up from germline, CDR1 is GTSNPN and CDR2 is SVGIG (reference sequence). V lost 4 bases to trimming and J lost 1 base; unmatched junction nucleotides: 4. The CDR3 consists of 14 residues. CDR3 bases: TGTGCCTGGACCTCGCGGGGGTCCTACAATGAGCAGTTCTTC. It encodes CAWTSRGSYNEQFF.

The rearrangement joins TRBV2 to TRBJ1-4; D is unresolved. Germline CDR1 SNHLY, CDR2 FYNNEI. The CDR3 is made up of 15 amino acids. Trimming stripped 3 bases from V and 0 bases from J, with 8 bases between. The CDR3 sequence: CASSEKGATNEKLFF. For the CDR3, the DNA is TGTGCCAGCAGTGAGAAGGGAGCAACTAATGAAAAACTGTTTTTT.

The gene calls are TRBV19 and TRBJ1-2; D unresolved. The CDR3 consists of 15 residues. Trimming left V 0 bases short and J 2 bases short, with 10 bases between. CDR1 and CDR2 from the germline V gene are LNHDA and SQIVND (reference sequence). The CDR3 coding sequence is TGTGCCAGTAGTATAGATGGGCGCACCAACTATGGCTACACCTTC. Translation: CASSIDGRTNYGYTF.

The V gene is TRBV4-3, the J gene TRBJ2-7; D unclear. From germline, CDR1 is LGHNA and CDR2 YSLEER. The CDR3 length is 15 residues. Trimming stripped 4 bases from V and 7 bases from J, with 20 bases between. CDR3 DNA sequence: TGCGCCAGCAGCCCAAACCCCCGACTTACCGATGAGCAGTACTTC. Protein sequence: CASSPNPRLTDEQYF.

This clonotype was detected a few times. The V call is TRBV2, the J call TRBJ2-7; 11 bases map to TRBD2. Germline V gives CDR1 SNHLY, CDR2 FYNNEI. This CDR3 has 15 residues. With 6 bases clipped from V and 7 bases from J, the junction kept 11 bases outside the gene matches. Here the CDR3 reads CASSAGTSGLVEQYF. In DNA form, the CDR3 reads TGTGCCAGCAGCGCCGGGACTAGCGGACTGGTGGAGCAGTACTTC.

J is TRBJ2-5 and V is TRBV6-2 or TRBV6-3, with a weak D call TRBD2 (6 bases). The V end lost 6 bases, the J end lost 0 bases, and 11 bases lay between the germline ends. This CDR3 region has 14 residues. In germline, CDR1 is MNHEY, CDR2 SVGEGT. This chain's CDR3 is CASRLIADQETQYF. DNA for the CDR3: TGTGCCAGCAGATTAATAGCGGACCAAGAGACCCAGTACTTC.

The gene calls are TRBV9 and TRBJ1-5; unclear D gene. CDR3 length: 13 amino acids. The V end was cut by 4 bases, the J end by 4 bases, with 9 bases between. Germline CDR1 SGDLS, CDR2 YYNGEE. The CDR3 reads CASSHDNNQPQHF. DNA for the CDR3: TGTGCCAGCAGCCACGATAATAATCAGCCCCAGCATTTT. The whole variable domain, remainder taken from reference TRBV9 and TRBJ1-5, is DSGVTQTPKHLITATGQRVTLRCSPRSGDLSVYWYQQSLDQGLQFLIQYYNGEERAKGNILERFSAQQFPDLHSELNLSSLELGDSALYFCASSHDNNQPQHFGDGTRLSIL.

The CDR3 sequence is CSAIRGLERKLFF. The CDR3 coding sequence is TGCAGTGCTATCCGGGGTCTCGAGCGGAAACTGTTTTTT. The chain has TRBV20-1 and TRBJ1-4; D uncertain. The CDR3 contains 13 residues. V shed 4 bases and J shed 11 bases, with 17 bases lying between them. Germline values: CDR1 DFQATT, CDR2 SNEGSKA (reference sequence).

This chain uses TRBV4-2 with TRBJ1-6; D not certain. V was trimmed by 1 base and J by 14 bases, leaving 9 bases between them. The CDR3 has 12 residues. Germline V CDR1 and CDR2: LGHNA, YNFKEQ. In nucleotides, the CDR3 is TGTGCCAGCAGCCAAGGCGGTGACTCCCTCCACTTT. Protein sequence: CASSQGGDSLHF.

The J gene is TRBJ2-1, the V gene TRBV7-3, with 9 bases matching TRBD1. Germline V gives CDR1 SGHTA, CDR2 FQGTGA. V lost 5 bases, J lost 6 bases, and 8 bases stayed unmatched. This CDR3 comprises 15 residues. CDR3 sequence reads: CASSLQGAGVNEQFF. CDR3 in DNA: TGTGCCAGCAGCCTACAGGGGGCTGGTGTCAATGAGCAGTTCTTC.

In this sample, this clonotype turned up a few times. This chain joins TRBV7-2 and TRBJ1-2, with a possible D match to TRBD1 (5 bases). CDR3 length: 13 residues. Germline-derived CDR1 and CDR2 are SGHTA and FQGNSA. Trimming shortened V by 4 bases and J by 4 bases, and 10 bases separated the two germline ends. The CDR3 nucleotides read TGTGCCAGCAGCTCGGGACGGAGCTATGGCTACACCTTC. Translating it yields CASSSGRSYGYTF.

This clonotype was detected only a few times. The chain combines TRBV4-1 with TRBJ2-1; D might be TRBD1 (5 bases). V lost 0 bases and J 13 bases, leaving 13 bases between the germline ends. Germline CDR1 reads MGHRA; CDR2 reads YSYEKL. The CDR3 totals 13 residues. The CDR3 nucleotides read TGCGCCAGCAGCCAAGACTCCCAGGGCTTCCAGTTCTTC. Translated: CASSQDSQGFQFF.